A single sample gave rise to the 10 T cell receptor beta chains below, sequenced in a study of cytomegalovirus exposure and HLA in healthy donors. 13 Jbeta primers and 60 Vbeta primers were used for the PCR. Profiled with immunoSEQ multiplex PCR; TCRdb holds only in-frame clones, not every one. Of 150,000 to 200,000 clones in the sample, over 75% were seen once. Specimen: PBMCs. The receptors stem from a girl under two years old in good health and CMV-seronegative.

CDR3 sequence (DNA): TGTGCCAGCAGCTTAGGAGCGGGGTCCAGCACCTCCGAGCAGTACTTC. It encodes CASSLGAGSSTSEQYF. The chain combines TRBV13 with TRBJ2-7; 7 bases line up with TRBD2. The CDR3 covers 16 residues. Germline-derived CDR1 and CDR2 are PRHDT and FYEKMQ (reference sequence). V was clipped by 0 bases and J by 6 bases; unmatched bases: 11.

The gene calls are TRBV11-2 and TRBJ1-2, with a possible D match to TRBD1 (5 bases). The V end lost 7 bases, the J end lost 0 bases, and 12 bases lay between the germline ends. The CDR3 is 14 residues long. CDR1 is SGHAT, CDR2 FQNNGV, per germline. This CDR3 is CASTSGWSNYGYTF. CDR3 coding DNA: TGTGCCAGCACCTCAGGGTGGTCTAACTATGGCTACACCTTC. Combining the CDR3 with reference TRBV11-2 and TRBJ1-2 gives the whole variable domain EAGVAQSPRYKIIEKRQSVAFWCNPISGHATLYWYQQILGQGPKLLIQFQNNGVVDDSQLPKDRFSAERLKGVDSTLKIQPAKLEDSAVYLCASTSGWSNYGYTFGSGTRLTVV.

The J gene is TRBJ2-5, the V gene TRBV27; D is unclear. The germline V gene encodes CDR1 MNHEY and CDR2 SMNVEV (reference sequence). V lost 3 bases, J lost 3 bases, and 11 bases lay in between. The CDR3 loop spans 14 amino acids. The CDR3 DNA follows: TGTGCCAGCAGTTTTAGAGTATCCGAAGAGACCCAGTACTTC. Its translation is CASSFRVSEETQYF.

This clone was detected once. The chain recombines TRBV4-1 with TRBJ2-3; TRBD2 agrees at 10 bases. The CDR3 runs to 19 residues. Per germline, CDR1 MGHRA and CDR2 YSYEKL. The V segment lost 0 bases and the J segment 0 bases; nucleotides outside the gene matches: 9. The CDR3 loop is CASSQEVAGGISSTDTQYF. The CDR3, as DNA: TGCGCCAGCAGCCAAGAGGTAGCGGGGGGTATTTCTAGCACAGATACGCAGTATTTT.

The chain uses TRBV28 and TRBJ2-7, with a weak D call TRBD1 (6 bases). Germline loops: CDR1 MDHEN, CDR2 SYDVKM. The CDR3 has 14 residues. Trimming stripped 3 bases from V and 1 base from J, with 10 bases between. In DNA, the CDR3 is TGTGCCAGCAGTTTTGGGGGCCCTTCCTACGAGCAGTACTTC. It yields the protein CASSFGGPSYEQYF.

The CDR3 spells CANRNRGEETQYF. In DNA form, the CDR3 reads TGTGCCAACCGAAACAGGGGCGAGGAGACCCAGTACTTC. The chain combines TRBV7-2 with TRBJ2-5, with TRBD1 matching 7 bases. V lost 10 bases to trimming and J lost 5 bases; unmatched junction nucleotides: 10. Germline CDR1 and CDR2: SGHTA and FQGNSA. The CDR3 contains 13 residues.

The chain has TRBV7-2 and TRBJ1-2; 11 nucleotides line up with TRBD1. The V gene's germline CDR1 is SGHTA and CDR2 FQGNSA. The CDR3 consists of 16 residues. V dropped 0 bases and J dropped 8; count of bases not matched to a gene: 8. Here the CDR3 DNA reads TGTGCCAGCAGCTTAGCCCCGGACAGGGGGCTCCAAGGCTACACCTTC. This encodes CASSLAPDRGLQGYTF.

V gene TRBV27 combines with J gene TRBJ2-1; TRBD2 aligns across 10 bases. This CDR3 is 14 amino acids long. The J segment lost 9 bases and the V segment lost 2 bases, leaving 4 bases of the junction unmatched. Germline loops: CDR1 MNHEY, CDR2 SMNVEV (reference sequence). CDR3 protein: CASSLSGRAAEQFF. In nucleotides, the CDR3 is TGTGCCAGCAGTTTAAGCGGGAGGGCCGCTGAGCAGTTCTTC.

This CDR3 is CASSLAFHGTGVVETQYF. The CDR3 coding sequence is TGTGCCAGCAGCTTAGCGTTCCACGGGACAGGGGTTGTAGAGACCCAGTACTTC. The rearrangement uses TRBV7-9 and TRBJ2-5; 10 nucleotides align to TRBD1. Trimming cost V 0 bases and J 4 bases; bases outside gene matches: 11. This CDR3 region has 18 residues. Germline loops: CDR1 SEHNR, CDR2 FQNEAQ (reference sequence).

The V gene is TRBV30, the J gene TRBJ1-1; TRBD1 agrees at 8 bases. Germline trimming cut 5 bases from V and 1 base from J; bases unmatched to any gene: 3. The CDR3 has 13 amino acids. Germline values: CDR1 GTSNPN, CDR2 SVGIG (reference sequence). CDR3 DNA sequence: TGTGCCTGGTCGACAGGGGCGAACACTGAAGCTTTCTTT. Its translation: CAWSTGANTEAFF.